This record looks at one T cell receptor beta chain sequence and its context. What it binds is unknown. Profiled with immunoSEQ multiplex PCR; TCRdb holds only in-frame clones, not every one. The table has some 14,000 clones, just over 95% seen once. The data stem from a study of T cell clonotyping in hematopoietic cell transplantation. Study findings and constraints: After transplant, recipient diversity fell while pathologically expanded clonotypes grew through day 180. Broader posttransplant TCR repertoire diversity was predicted by graft donor and pretransplant recipient Inverse Simpson Index values.

This specimen consisted of peripheral blood mononuclear cells, obtained 30 days after allogeneic stem cell transplant. The source is a female patient between 50 and 60 years old who had an allogeneic stem cell transplant from an unrelated donor, so T cells may come from the graft donor. Some clones in this sample may be carry-over from other donors' samples.

The CDR3 coding sequence is TGCGCCAGCAGCGCAAAATCGAACACCGGGGAGCTGTTTTTT. Protein: CASSAKSNTGELFF. The chain uses TRBV5-1 and TRBJ2-2; D gene unclear. The V end lost 4 bases, the J end lost 0 bases, and 7 bases lay between the germline ends. Germline assignment: CDR1 SGHRS and CDR2 YFSETQ. CDR3 length equals 14 residues.